These 22 T cell receptor beta chains were all obtained from the same sample, sequenced in a study of cytomegalovirus exposure and HLA in healthy donors. Sequenced by immunoSEQ multiplex PCR; TCRdb stores in-frame clones only, minus some. The table lists fewer than 70,000 clones, around nine tenths of them singletons. The source material was PBMCs. These receptors originate from a man between 18 and 35 years old in good health and CMV-seronegative.

The gene calls are TRBV14 and TRBJ2-1, with D possibly matching TRBD2 (5 bases). This CDR3 is 15 amino acids long. The germline V and J ends were trimmed by 3 bases and 6 bases, with 15 bases remaining between them. Germline CDR1 reads SGHDN; CDR2 reads FVKESK. DNA for the CDR3: TGTGCCAGCAGCCAGCTAACCGCAGGAGGCAATGAGCAGTTCTTC. Translation: CASSQLTAGGNEQFF.

The rearrangement joins TRBV15 to TRBJ2-7; TRBD2 agrees at 7 bases. CDR1 LNHNV and CDR2 YYDKDF come from the germline V gene (reference sequence). V was pared by 0 bases and J by 7 bases, with 12 bases of the junction left unmatched. The CDR3 extends over 16 amino acids. This CDR3 is CATSRERAGDLREQYF. CDR3 coding DNA: TGTGCCACCAGCAGAGAGAGGGCGGGAGACCTTAGGGAGCAGTACTTC.

The V gene is TRBV18, the J gene TRBJ1-1, with a weak D call TRBD1 (6 bases). The germline V gene encodes CDR1 KGHSH and CDR2 LQKENI. The CDR3 is 11 residues long. Trimming pared 4 bases from V and 11 bases from J, leaving 11 bases between. CDR3 in amino acids: CASSRGQWAFF. CDR3 DNA: TGTGCCAGCTCACGGGGGCAGTGGGCTTTCTTT.

This rearrangement joins TRBV2 to TRBJ2-2; D is perhaps TRBD2 (5 bases). The germline CDR1 and CDR2 sequences are SNHLY and FYNNEI. Trimming cost V 6 bases and J 7 bases, with 9 bases left between them. The CDR3 spans 12 residues. The CDR3 DNA reads TGTGCCAGCAGACTAGAGATCGGGGAGCTGTTTTTT. It specifies CASRLEIGELFF.

This chain links TRBV5-1 with TRBJ2-3; D is undetermined. V lost 2 bases and J 0 bases, leaving 10 bases between the germline ends. Germline values: CDR1 SGHRS, CDR2 YFSETQ. The CDR3 is 15 residues long. The CDR3 reads CASSFTTQSTDTQYF. The CDR3 DNA follows: TGCGCCAGCAGCTTTACTACCCAAAGCACAGATACGCAGTATTTT. The variable domain in full, completed from reference TRBV5-1 and TRBJ2-3, reads KAGVTQTPRYLIKTRGQQVTLSCSPISGHRSVSWYQQTPGQGLQFLFEYFSETQRNKGNFPGRFSGRQFSNSRSEMNVSTLELGDSALYLCASSFTTQSTDTQYFGPGTRLTVL.

The CDR3 region is CASSPSRVIFSSYNEQFF. The CDR3 bases are TGTGCCAGTAGTCCCTCCCGAGTTATCTTTAGCTCCTACAATGAGCAGTTCTTC. The chain employs TRBV19 and TRBJ2-1; no firm D call. Germline assignment: CDR1 LNHDA and CDR2 SQIVND (reference sequence). CDR3 length: 18 amino acids. V lost 5 bases, J lost 0 bases, and 20 bases lay in between.

The gene calls are TRBV14 and TRBJ2-3, with D maybe TRBD2 (5 bases). Germline-derived CDR1 and CDR2 are SGHDN and FVKESK. This CDR3 is 17 amino acids long. The V gene lost 4 bases and the J gene lost 1 base, with 18 bases spanning the gap. The CDR3 nucleotides are TGTGCCAGCAGCCTACCGGGGAGCAGTAGGGGCACAGATACGCAGTATTTT. This sequence encodes CASSLPGSSRGTDTQYF. The full variable domain, rest sourced from reference TRBV14 and TRBJ2-3, is EAGVTQFPSHSVIEKGQTVTLRCDPISGHDNLYWYRRVMGKEIKFLLHFVKESKQDESGMPNNRFLAERTGGTYSTLKVQPAELEDSGVYFCASSLPGSSRGTDTQYFGPGTRLTVL.

This clone was observed a few times. V is TRBV7-2 and J is TRBJ1-5; D gene uncertain. V lost 8 bases, J lost 0 bases, and 11 bases lay in between. This CDR3 region has 14 residues. From germline, CDR1 is SGHTA and CDR2 FQGNSA. The CDR3 DNA is TGTGCCAGCGGGGAGACTAATAGCAATCAGCCCCAGCATTTT. Its protein is CASGETNSNQPQHF. The full variable domain, rest sourced from reference TRBV7-2 and TRBJ1-5, is GAGVSQSPSNKVTEKGKDVELRCDPISGHTALYWYRQSLGQGLEFLIYFQGNSAPDKSGLPSDRFSAERTGGSVSTLTIQRTQQEDSAVYLCASGETNSNQPQHFGDGTRLSIL.

This clone was picked up one time. V and J are TRBV6-5 and TRBJ2-3; 10 nucleotides agree with TRBD1. CDR3 size: 15 residues. J lost 3 bases, V lost 1 base, and 1 base had no gene match. CDR1 is MNHEY and CDR2 is SVGAGI in the germline V gene. In DNA, the CDR3 is TGTGCCAGCAGTTACTGGGACAGGGGAACAGATACGCAGTATTTT. This sequence encodes CASSYWDRGTDTQYF.

V gene TRBV30 combines with J gene TRBJ2-2; TRBD1 agrees at 8 bases. The ends lost 4 bases at V and 6 bases at J; junction bases unmatched: 4. The CDR3 covers 13 residues. The germline gives CDR1 GTSNPN, CDR2 SVGIG (reference sequence). The CDR3 DNA sequence: TGTGCCTGGATTTCCAGGGGGCCCGGGGAGCTGTTTTTT. This sequence encodes CAWISRGPGELFF.

This rearrangement joins TRBV5-1 to TRBJ2-7; maybe TRBD1 (6 bases). Germline CDR1 is SGHRS and CDR2 is YFSETQ. V lost 2 bases, J lost 5 bases, and 11 bases lay in between. The CDR3 loop spans 13 amino acids. As DNA, the CDR3 is TGCGCCAGCAGCTTATCAGGGGTGCACGAGCAGTACTTC. Protein product: CASSLSGVHEQYF.

The CDR3 loop reads CASDLGREFTGELFF. CDR3 DNA: TGTGCCAGCGATTTAGGACGGGAGTTCACCGGGGAGCTGTTTTTT. This chain links TRBV7-9 with TRBJ2-2; possibly TRBD2 for D (6 bases). This CDR3 is built from 15 residues. The germline gives CDR1 SEHNR, CDR2 FQNEAQ (reference sequence). Deletions cut 8 bases from V and 4 bases from J, with 17 bases between.

This chain uses TRBV27 with TRBJ2-2; TRBD2 matches at 7 bases. The germline gives CDR1 MNHEY, CDR2 SMNVEV (reference sequence). Trimming removed 3 bases from V and 5 bases from J; junction bases left unmatched: 15. CDR3 length: 18 amino acids. DNA for the CDR3: TGTGCCAGCAGTTTCGGAGTAGCGGGCCAGGCAGGGACCGGGGAGCTGTTTTTT. Protein: CASSFGVAGQAGTGELFF.

The chain has TRBV27 and TRBJ2-3, with TRBD1 matching 9 bases. Germline assignment: CDR1 MNHEY and CDR2 SMNVEV (reference sequence). V trimming: 1 base; J trimming: 11 bases; junction bases outside the gene matches: 7. The CDR3 covers 14 residues. CDR3 protein: CASSLWGTGLEQYF. The CDR3 DNA follows: TGTGCCAGCAGTTTATGGGGGACAGGGCTTGAGCAGTATTTT.

The chain is built from TRBV14 and TRBJ2-5; D unclear. Trimming removed 1 base at V and 4 bases at J, with 4 bases between. This CDR3 comprises 12 residues. CDR1 is SGHDN, CDR2 FVKESK, per germline. CDR3 residues: CASSQVRETQYF. The CDR3 nucleotides are TGTGCCAGCAGCCAAGTGAGAGAGACCCAGTACTTC.

Here the CDR3 DNA reads TGCGCCAGCAGCCCTGACAGGGGGAGTTACTATGGCTACACCTTC. It specifies CASSPDRGSYYGYTF. The gene calls are TRBV4-1 and TRBJ1-2; TRBD1 aligns across 9 bases. After removal of 4 bases from V and 3 bases from J, the junction contained 6 bases not matched to a gene. The CDR3 is 15 residues long. Germline values: CDR1 MGHRA, CDR2 YSYEKL.

The chain employs TRBV2 and TRBJ1-2; TRBD1 matches 8 bases. This CDR3 comprises 12 residues. Germline CDR1 is SNHLY and CDR2 is FYNNEI. Losses at the gene ends were 6 bases for V and 4 bases for J; bases not matched to a gene: 1. The DNA of the CDR3 is TGTGCCAGCAGAACAGGGGGCTATGGCTACACCTTC. Translated, it gives CASRTGGYGYTF.

The chain recombines TRBV5-4 with TRBJ2-3; weak D call: TRBD2 (6 bases). Trimming left V 4 bases short and J 0 bases short, with 18 bases between. Germline CDR1 reads SGHNT; CDR2 reads YYREEE (reference sequence). CDR3 size: 17 residues. The CDR3 region is CASSPPRSGLSTDTQYF. In DNA, the CDR3 is TGTGCCAGCAGCCCCCCCCGGAGCGGGCTAAGCACAGATACGCAGTATTTT.

This clone occurred once. V and J are TRBV9 and TRBJ2-1; 10 positions agree with TRBD1. Germline values: CDR1 SGDLS, CDR2 YYNGEE. The CDR3 totals 18 residues. V gave up 3 bases and J gave up 9 bases; unmatched junction bases: 18. The CDR3 reads CASSEGLKGQGKPAEQFF. The DNA for the CDR3 is TGTGCCAGCAGCGAGGGGTTGAAGGGACAGGGGAAGCCGGCTGAGCAGTTCTTC.

The chain recombines TRBV30 with TRBJ1-5; D is possibly TRBD1 (5 bases). V lost 2 bases and J lost 1, with 12 bases in between. There are 15 residues in the CDR3. Germline V lookup: CDR1 GTSNPN, CDR2 SVGIG (reference sequence). This chain's CDR3 is CAWSQDQGSNQPQHF. The CDR3, as DNA: TGTGCCTGGAGTCAGGACCAGGGCAGCAATCAGCCCCAGCATTTT.

The chain recombines TRBV2 with TRBJ1-1, with a tentative D call TRBD1 (5 bases). The CDR3 has 15 residues. CDR1 is SNHLY and CDR2 is FYNNEI in the germline V gene. V gave up 1 base and J gave up 6 bases, with 15 bases separating them. Written as DNA, the CDR3 is TGTGCCAGCAGTGAAGATCGGAGGGGTGGCGCTGAAGCTTTCTTT. As protein: CASSEDRRGGAEAFF.

The gene calls are TRBV11-3 and TRBJ2-7; 10 bases match TRBD1. V gave up 3 bases and J gave up 6 bases; unmatched junction bases: 5. This CDR3 spans 14 amino acids. Germline V gene data show CDR1 as SGHNT and CDR2 as YENEEA. The CDR3: CASSLGGTGAEQYF. In DNA form, the CDR3 reads TGTGCCAGCAGCTTGGGAGGGACAGGGGCCGAGCAGTACTTC.